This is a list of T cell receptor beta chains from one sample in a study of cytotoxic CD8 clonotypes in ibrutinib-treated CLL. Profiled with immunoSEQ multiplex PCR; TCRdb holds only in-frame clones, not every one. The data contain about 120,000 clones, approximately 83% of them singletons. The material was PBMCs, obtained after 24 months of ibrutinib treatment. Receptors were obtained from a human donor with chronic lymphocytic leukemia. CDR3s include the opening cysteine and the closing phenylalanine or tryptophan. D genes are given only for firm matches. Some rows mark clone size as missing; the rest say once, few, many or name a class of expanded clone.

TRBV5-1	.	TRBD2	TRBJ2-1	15	CASSAGLAGGHEQFF	TGCGCCAGCAGCGCTGGACTAGCGGGAGGGCATGAGCAGTTCTTC
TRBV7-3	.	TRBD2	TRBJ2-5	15	CASSNLAGPQETQYF	TGTGCCAGCAGCAACCTAGCGGGGCCCCAAGAGACCCAGTACTTC
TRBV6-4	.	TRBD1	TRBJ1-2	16	CASSKAGGDPYYGYTF	TGTGCCAGCAGCAAAGCAGGGGGCGATCCCTATTATGGCTACACCTTC
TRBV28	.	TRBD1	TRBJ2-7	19	CASRILKGRDRDFLDEQYF	TGTGCCAGCAGGATCCTTAAAGGTCGAGACAGGGATTTTCTTGACGAGCAGTACTTC
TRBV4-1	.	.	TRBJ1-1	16	CASSQDRGVKGFEAFF	TGCGCCAGCAGCCAAGACCGGGGGGTAAAGGGGTTTGAAGCTTTCTTT
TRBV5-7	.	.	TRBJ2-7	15	CASSLEKSFSYEQYF	TGTGCCAGCAGCTTGGAAAAGTCCTTCTCCTACGAGCAGTACTTC
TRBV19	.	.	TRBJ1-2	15	CASTTGGRGSDGYTF	TGTGCCAGTACCACCGGAGGTCGGGGGTCGGATGGCTACACCTTC
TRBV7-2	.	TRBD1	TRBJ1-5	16	CASSPGDRASNQPQHF	TGTGCCAGCAGCCCGGGGGACAGGGCCAGCAATCAGCCCCAGCATTTT
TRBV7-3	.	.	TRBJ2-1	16	CASSATGTSMTNEQFF	TGTGCCAGCAGCGCAACCGGGACCAGCATGACAAATGAGCAGTTCTTC
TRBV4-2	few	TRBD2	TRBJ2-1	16	CASSQESSGRTSEQFF	TGTGCCAGCAGCCAAGAATCTAGCGGGAGAACCAGTGAGCAGTTCTTC
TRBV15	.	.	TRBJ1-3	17	CATSRDHNGISGNTIYF	TGTGCCACCAGCAGAGATCATAACGGCATTTCTGGAAACACCATATATTTT
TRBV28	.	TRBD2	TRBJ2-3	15	CASGHGGRSTDTQYF	TGTGCCAGCGGACACGGGGGGAGAAGCACAGATACGCAGTATTTT
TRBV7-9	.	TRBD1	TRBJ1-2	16	CASSSGTGNGNYGYTF	TGTGCCAGCAGCTCAGGGACAGGGAACGGTAACTATGGCTACACCTTC
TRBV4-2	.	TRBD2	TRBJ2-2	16	CASSPGSGGLSGELFF	TGTGCCAGCAGTCCGGGCAGCGGGGGGTTGTCCGGGGAGCTGTTTTTT
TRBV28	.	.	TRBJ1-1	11	CASIGQKEAFF	TGTGCCAGCATTGGACAGAAAGAAGCTTTCTTT
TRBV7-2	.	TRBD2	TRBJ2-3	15	CASSQNGLAGDTQYF	TGTGCCAGCAGCCAAAATGGGCTAGCGGGGGATACGCAGTATTTT
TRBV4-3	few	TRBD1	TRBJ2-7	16	CASSQAQGAVKNEQYF	TGCGCCAGCAGCCAAGCCCAGGGGGCGGTTAAAAACGAGCAGTACTTC
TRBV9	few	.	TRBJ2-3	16	CASSVASRGPTDTQYF	TGTGCCAGCAGCGTAGCTAGCAGAGGCCCCACAGATACGCAGTATTTT
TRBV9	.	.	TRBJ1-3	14	CASSAGVRGNTIYF	TGTGCCAGCAGCGCTGGAGTCCGGGGAAACACCATATATTTT
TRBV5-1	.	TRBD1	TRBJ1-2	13	CASSRGQGDGYTF	TGCGCCAGCAGCCGCGGACAGGGCGATGGCTACACCTTC
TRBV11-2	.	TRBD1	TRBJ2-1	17	CASSLRDRKNLHNEQFF	TGTGCCAGCAGCTTGAGGGACAGGAAAAATCTACACAATGAGCAGTTCTTC
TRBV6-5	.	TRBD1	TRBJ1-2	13	CASRRDRGGGYTF	TGTGCCAGCAGACGGGACAGGGGGGGTGGCTACACCTTC
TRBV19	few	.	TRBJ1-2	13	CASSIGSPYGYTF	TGTGCCAGTAGTATTGGGTCTCCATATGGCTACACCTTC
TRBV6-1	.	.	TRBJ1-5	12	CASSQKRQPQHF	TGTGCCAGCAGTCAGAAACGGCAGCCCCAGCATTTT
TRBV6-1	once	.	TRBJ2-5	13	CASSANGGETQYF	TGTGCCAGCAGTGCTAACGGGGGAGAGACCCAGTACTTC
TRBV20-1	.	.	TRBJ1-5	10	CSAHDGTQHF	TGCAGTGCCCATGACGGAACCCAGCATTTT
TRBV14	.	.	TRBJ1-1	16	CASSQDGGALNTEAFF	TGTGCCAGCAGCCAAGATGGCGGGGCCTTGAACACTGAAGCTTTCTTT
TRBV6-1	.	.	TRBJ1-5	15	CATNRPQSGNQPQHF	TGTGCCACCAATAGACCACAGAGTGGCAATCAGCCCCAGCATTTT
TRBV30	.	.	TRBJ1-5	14	CAWREGWGNQPQHF	TGTGCCTGGAGGGAAGGTTGGGGTAATCAGCCCCAGCATTTT
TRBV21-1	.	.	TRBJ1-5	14	CASSLIRAHQPQHF	TGTGCCAGCAGCCTCATTAGGGCTCATCAGCCCCAGCATTTT
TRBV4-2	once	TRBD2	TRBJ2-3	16	CASSQEGLGPTDTQYF	TGTGCCAGCAGCCAAGAGGGACTAGGGCCTACAGATACGCAGTATTTT
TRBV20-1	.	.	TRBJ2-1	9	CSAGDEQFF	TGCAGTGCTGGGGATGAGCAGTTCTTC
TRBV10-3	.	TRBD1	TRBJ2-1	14	CATRTGGVGNEQFF	TGTGCCACCCGGACAGGGGGCGTCGGTAATGAGCAGTTCTTC
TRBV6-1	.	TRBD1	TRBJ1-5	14	CASNTGGGPRVQHF	TGTGCCAGCAACACAGGGGGAGGGCCCAGGGTCCAGCATTTT
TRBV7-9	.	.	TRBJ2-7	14	CASSLSDGAYEQYF	TGTGCCAGCAGCTTAAGTGACGGAGCTTACGAGCAGTACTTC
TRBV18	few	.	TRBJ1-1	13	CASSPLGGTEAFF	TGTGCCAGCTCACCACTGGGAGGGACTGAAGCTTTCTTT
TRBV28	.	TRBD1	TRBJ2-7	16	CASRLNFGTGEHEQYF	TGTGCCAGCAGACTTAATTTCGGGACAGGGGAACACGAGCAGTACTTC
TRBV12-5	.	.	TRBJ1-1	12	CASGLTRGEAFF	TGTGCTAGTGGATTAACCAGGGGTGAAGCTTTCTTT
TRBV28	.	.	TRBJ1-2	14	CASSSTTWNYGYTF	TGTGCCAGCAGTTCCACGACTTGGAACTATGGCTACACCTTC
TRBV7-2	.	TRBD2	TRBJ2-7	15	CASSLQLAGGPGQYF	TGTGCCAGCAGCCTCCAACTAGCGGGAGGGCCAGGGCAGTACTTC
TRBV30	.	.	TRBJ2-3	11	CAWSGADTQYF	TGTGCCTGGAGTGGCGCAGATACGCAGTATTTT
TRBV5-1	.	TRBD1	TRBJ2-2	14	CASSDGQGRGELFF	TGCGCCAGCAGCGACGGACAGGGAAGGGGGGAGCTGTTTTTT
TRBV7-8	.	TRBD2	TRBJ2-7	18	CASSLEGGRLAGSGEQYF	TGTGCCAGCAGCTTAGAGGGAGGGCGACTAGCTGGTTCTGGGGAGCAGTACTTC
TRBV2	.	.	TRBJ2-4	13	CASSQGGLNIQYF	TGTGCCAGCAGTCAGGGGGGCCTAAACATTCAGTACTTC
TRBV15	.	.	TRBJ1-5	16	CATSHGGQRSNQPQHF	TGTGCCACCAGCCATGGCGGGCAGCGGAGCAATCAGCCCCAGCATTTT